What follows describes a single T cell receptor beta chain. This entry is derived from a study of blood T cell repertoires in COVID-19. As for the study in general: Material from acute and convalescent COVID-19 was sourced from the United States, Italy and Spain. Sources were T cells, B-cell-depleted T cells, or PBMCs; the material itself was cDNA or gDNA.

As processed by the authors: By means of reference gene primer amplification, nucleated cell counts were estimated. Only in-frame clones appear in the TCRdb table, and some are missing; sequencing was by immunoSEQ multiplex PCR. V and J calls and clone size follow that table, whereas D and trimming were derived from the DNA. This sample has about 280,000 clones; over 75% occur once, and the top ten carry about 14%. V lost 7 bases and J 2 bases, leaving 19 bases between the germline ends. The CDR3 has 16 amino acids. Germline V gene sequence: CDR1 SGHVS, CDR2 FQNEAQ. The chain uses TRBV7-8 and TRBJ2-3, with a weak D call TRBD2 (5 bases). The clonotype was recovered from a human donor in a cohort sampled during active COVID-19. The specimen sequenced was peripheral blood. CDR3 coding DNA: TGTGCCAGCATCCCCACCCCCGAGGGTCCCACAGATACGCAGTATTTT. This encodes CASIPTPEGPTDTQYF.